Here is one T cell receptor (beta chain) with its context. V was trimmed by 6 bases and J by 6 bases, leaving 16 bases between them. Germline V CDR1 and CDR2: MGHDK, SYGVNS. This CDR3 is 14 amino acids long. Autoimmune disease history or systemic immunosuppression led to patients being barred. The sample comes from a study of OX40 agonist ivuxolimab in advanced cancers. Only in-frame clones appear in the TCRdb table, and some are missing; sequencing was by immunoSEQ multiplex PCR. The table records 76,000 or so clones, around 85% of them present only once. Here the sequenced sample was CD4+ or CD8+ T cells sorted from blood, taken in a trial of the OX40 agonist ivuxolimab. This TCR was recovered from an adult with an advanced solid tumor such as melanoma, head and neck, liver or kidney cancer. This chain uses TRBV25-1 with TRBJ2-3, with a possible D match to TRBD1 (6 bases). The DNA for the CDR3 is TGTGCCAGCAGCGAAGGGGGACGGTGGGATACGCAGTATTTT. Translation: CASSEGGRWDTQYF.